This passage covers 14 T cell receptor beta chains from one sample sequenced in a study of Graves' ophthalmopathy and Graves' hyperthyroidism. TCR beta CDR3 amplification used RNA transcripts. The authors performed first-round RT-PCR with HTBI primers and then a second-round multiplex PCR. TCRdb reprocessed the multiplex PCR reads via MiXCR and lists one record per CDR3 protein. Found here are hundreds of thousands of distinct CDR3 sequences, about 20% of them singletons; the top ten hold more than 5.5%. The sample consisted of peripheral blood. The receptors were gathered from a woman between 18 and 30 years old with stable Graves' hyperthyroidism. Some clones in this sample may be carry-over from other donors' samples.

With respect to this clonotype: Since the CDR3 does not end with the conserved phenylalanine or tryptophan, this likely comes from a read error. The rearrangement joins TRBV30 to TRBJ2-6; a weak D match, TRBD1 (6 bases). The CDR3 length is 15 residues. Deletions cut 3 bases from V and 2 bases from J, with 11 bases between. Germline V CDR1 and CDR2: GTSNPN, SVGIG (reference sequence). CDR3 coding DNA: TGTGCCTGGAGCGCCCAGGGGACTGGGGCCAACGTCCTGACTTAC. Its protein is CAWSAQGTGANVLTY.

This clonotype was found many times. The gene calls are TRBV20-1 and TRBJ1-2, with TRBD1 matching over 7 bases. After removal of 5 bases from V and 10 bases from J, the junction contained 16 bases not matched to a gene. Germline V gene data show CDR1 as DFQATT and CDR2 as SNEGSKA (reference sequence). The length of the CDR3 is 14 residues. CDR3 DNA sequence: TGCAGTGCTCCCCGGGAGGGGGCAGTCAGAGACTACACCTTC. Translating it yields CSAPREGAVRDYTF.

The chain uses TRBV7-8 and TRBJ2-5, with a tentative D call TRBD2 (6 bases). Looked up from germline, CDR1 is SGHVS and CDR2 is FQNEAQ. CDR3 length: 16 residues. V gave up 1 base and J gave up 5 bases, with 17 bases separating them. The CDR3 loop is CASSLVGSWGVETQYF. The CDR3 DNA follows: TGTGCCAGCAGCTTAGTTGGCAGTTGGGGGGTCGAGACCCAGTACTTC.

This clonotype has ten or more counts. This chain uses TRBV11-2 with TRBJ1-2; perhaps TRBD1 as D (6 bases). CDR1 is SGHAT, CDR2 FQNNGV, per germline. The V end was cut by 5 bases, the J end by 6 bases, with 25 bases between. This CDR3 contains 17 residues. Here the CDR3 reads CASSPQKGTGLQDGYTF. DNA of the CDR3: TGTGCCAGCAGCCCCCAGAAAGGTACAGGGCTGCAGGATGGCTACACCTTC.

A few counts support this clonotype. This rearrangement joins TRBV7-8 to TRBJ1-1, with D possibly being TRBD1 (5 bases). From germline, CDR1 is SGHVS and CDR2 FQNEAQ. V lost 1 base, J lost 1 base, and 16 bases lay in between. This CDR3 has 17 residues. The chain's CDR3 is CASSLEYGGEENTEAFF. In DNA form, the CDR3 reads TGTGCCAGCAGCTTAGAATACGGGGGAGAAGAGAACACTGAAGCTTTCTTT.

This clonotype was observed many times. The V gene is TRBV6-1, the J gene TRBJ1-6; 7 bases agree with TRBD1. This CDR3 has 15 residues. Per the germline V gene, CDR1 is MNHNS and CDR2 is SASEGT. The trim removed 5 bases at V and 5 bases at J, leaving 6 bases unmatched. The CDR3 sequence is CASSPGQANNSPLHF. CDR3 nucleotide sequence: TGTGCCAGCAGTCCCGGACAGGCGAATAATTCACCCCTCCACTTT.

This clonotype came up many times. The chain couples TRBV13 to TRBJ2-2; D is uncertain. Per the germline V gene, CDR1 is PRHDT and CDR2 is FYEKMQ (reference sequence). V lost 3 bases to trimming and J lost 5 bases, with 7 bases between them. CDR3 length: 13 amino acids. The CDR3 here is CASSFKPTGELFF. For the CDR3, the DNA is TGTGCCAGCAGCTTCAAACCAACCGGGGAGCTGTTTTTT.

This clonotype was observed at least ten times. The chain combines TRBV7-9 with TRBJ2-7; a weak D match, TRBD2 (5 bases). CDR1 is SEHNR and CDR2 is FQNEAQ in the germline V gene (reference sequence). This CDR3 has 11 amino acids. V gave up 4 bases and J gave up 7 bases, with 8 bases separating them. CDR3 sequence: CASSSPGEQYF. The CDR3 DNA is TGTGCCAGCAGCTCACCGGGAGAGCAGTACTTC.

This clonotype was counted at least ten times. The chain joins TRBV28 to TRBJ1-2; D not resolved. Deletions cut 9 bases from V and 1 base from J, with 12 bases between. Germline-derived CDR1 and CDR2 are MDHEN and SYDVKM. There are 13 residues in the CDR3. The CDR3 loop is CASRTDLNYGYTF. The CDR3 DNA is TGTGCCAGTAGGACCGACCTTAACTATGGCTACACCTTC.

DNA for the CDR3: TGTGCCAGTATAGGGGGAGTCGAAAACATTCAGTACTTC. Its translation is CASIGGVENIQYF. The J gene is TRBJ2-4, the V gene TRBV6-1; a possible D gene is TRBD1 (6 bases). Trimming left V 9 bases short and J 5 bases short, with 14 bases between. This CDR3 comprises 13 residues. In germline, CDR1 is MNHNS, CDR2 SASEGT.

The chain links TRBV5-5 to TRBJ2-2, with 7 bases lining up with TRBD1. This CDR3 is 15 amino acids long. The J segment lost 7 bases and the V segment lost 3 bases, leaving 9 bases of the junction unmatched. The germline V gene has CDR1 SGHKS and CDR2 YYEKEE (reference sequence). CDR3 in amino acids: CASSSQGIEGGELFF. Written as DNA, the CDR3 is TGTGCCAGCAGCTCACAGGGGATCGAGGGCGGGGAGCTGTTTTTT.

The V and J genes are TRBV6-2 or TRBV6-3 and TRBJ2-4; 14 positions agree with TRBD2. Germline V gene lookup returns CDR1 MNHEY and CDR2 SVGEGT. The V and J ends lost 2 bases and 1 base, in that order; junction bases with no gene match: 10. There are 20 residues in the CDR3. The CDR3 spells CASSYASGTSGSGAKNIQYF. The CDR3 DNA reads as TGTGCCAGCAGTTACGCCTCCGGGACTAGCGGGAGTGGGGCCAAAAACATTCAGTACTTC.

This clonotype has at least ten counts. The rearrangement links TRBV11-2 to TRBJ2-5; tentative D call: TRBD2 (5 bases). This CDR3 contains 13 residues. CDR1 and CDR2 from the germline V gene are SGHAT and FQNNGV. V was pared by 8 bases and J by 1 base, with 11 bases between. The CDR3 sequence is CASERGIQETQYF. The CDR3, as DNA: TGTGCCAGCGAGCGAGGGATCCAAGAGACCCAGTACTTC.

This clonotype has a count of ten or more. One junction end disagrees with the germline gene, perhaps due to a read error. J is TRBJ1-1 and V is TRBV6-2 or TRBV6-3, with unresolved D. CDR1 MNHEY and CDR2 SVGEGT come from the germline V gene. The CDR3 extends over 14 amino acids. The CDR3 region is CASSYLTPNTEVFF. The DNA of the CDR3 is TGTGCCAGCAGTTACTTAACACCGAACACTGAAGTTTTCTTT.